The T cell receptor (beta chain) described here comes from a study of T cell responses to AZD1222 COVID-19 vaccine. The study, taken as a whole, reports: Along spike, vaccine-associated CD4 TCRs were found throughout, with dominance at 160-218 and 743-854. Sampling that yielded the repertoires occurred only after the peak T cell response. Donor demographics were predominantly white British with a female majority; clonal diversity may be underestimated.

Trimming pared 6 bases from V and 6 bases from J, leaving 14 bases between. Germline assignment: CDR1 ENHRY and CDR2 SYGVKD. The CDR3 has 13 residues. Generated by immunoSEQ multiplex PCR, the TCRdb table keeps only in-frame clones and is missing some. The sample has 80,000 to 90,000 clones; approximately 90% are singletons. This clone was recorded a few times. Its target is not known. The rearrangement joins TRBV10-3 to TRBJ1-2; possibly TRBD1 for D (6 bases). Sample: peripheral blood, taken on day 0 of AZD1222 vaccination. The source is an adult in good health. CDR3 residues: CAIRSGARNGYTF. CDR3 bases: TGTGCCATCAGGTCAGGGGCGAGGAATGGCTACACCTTC.